The rows below give T cell receptor beta chains drawn from one sample of a study of shared clonotypes between healthy human individuals. This table comes from immunoSEQ multiplex PCR, and its TCRdb copy is limited to in-frame clones, with some not included. Among under 1,100,000 clones listed, 70% to 80% were seen once. The sequencing input was memory CD4+ T cells sorted from blood. These receptors were obtained from a young man in good health. CDR3s include the opening cysteine and the closing phenylalanine or tryptophan. Each record gives: J gene, D gene, V gene, clone size, CDR3 length, CDR3 DNA, CDR3 protein. D genes are given only for firm matches. Only some rows state a clone size, as once, few, many or a class for expanded clones.

j_gene: TRBJ2-5; d_gene: TRBD1; v_gene: TRBV6-1; abundance: .; len: 14; CDR3nt: TGTGCCAGCATCACGACAGGGGGCCTGGAGACCCAGTACTTC; CDR3aa: CASITTGGLETQYF
j_gene: TRBJ1-6; d_gene: .; v_gene: TRBV5-5; abundance: .; len: 16; CDR3nt: TGTGCCAGCGCATTAACAGGGAGCTCCTATAATTCACCCCTCCACTTT; CDR3aa: CASALTGSSYNSPLHF
j_gene: TRBJ2-3; d_gene: .; v_gene: TRBV30; abundance: .; len: 15; CDR3nt: TGTGCCTGGAGTGTCCCCAGGGGAGGGTCGGATACGCAGTATTTT; CDR3aa: CAWSVPRGGSDTQYF
j_gene: TRBJ1-1; d_gene: .; v_gene: TRBV30; abundance: many; len: 11; CDR3nt: TGTGCCTGGAGTGTGAACACTGAAGCTTTCTTT; CDR3aa: CAWSVNTEAFF
j_gene: TRBJ1-1; d_gene: .; v_gene: TRBV7-8; abundance: .; len: 17; CDR3nt: TGTGCCAGCAGCTCCCGCCCCGCGTTTCGGCTGAACACTGAAGCTTTCTTT; CDR3aa: CASSSRPAFRLNTEAFF
j_gene: TRBJ1-2; d_gene: TRBD1; v_gene: TRBV15; abundance: .; len: 16; CDR3nt: TGTGCCACCAGCAGAGGTGGGACAGGGGGTAAGGGTGGCTACACCTTC; CDR3aa: CATSRGGTGGKGGYTF
j_gene: TRBJ2-7; d_gene: .; v_gene: TRBV6-6; abundance: .; len: 14; CDR3nt: TGTGCCAGCACCACCGACAGGTCGACCTACGAGCAGTACTTC; CDR3aa: CASTTDRSTYEQYF
j_gene: TRBJ2-5; d_gene: TRBD2; v_gene: TRBV11-2; abundance: .; len: 14; CDR3nt: TGTGCCAGCAGGTCTTGGGAGGGCCAAGAGACCCAGTACTTC; CDR3aa: CASRSWEGQETQYF
j_gene: TRBJ2-1; d_gene: .; v_gene: TRBV18; abundance: .; len: 14; CDR3nt: TGTGCCAGCTCACCAACGGGCGGCTACAATGAGCAGTTCTTC; CDR3aa: CASSPTGGYNEQFF
j_gene: TRBJ2-1; d_gene: .; v_gene: TRBV6-1; abundance: .; len: 12; CDR3nt: TGTGCCAGCAGTGAAGGGACATCGAGAGAGTTCTTC; CDR3aa: CASSEGTSREFF
j_gene: TRBJ1-1; d_gene: .; v_gene: TRBV11-2; abundance: .; len: 16; CDR3nt: TGTGCCAGCAGCCGGGCCCTATTGGGGGAGAACACTGAAGCTTTCTTT; CDR3aa: CASSRALLGENTEAFF
j_gene: TRBJ2-7; d_gene: TRBD2; v_gene: TRBV5-6; abundance: .; len: 18; CDR3nt: TGTGCCAGCAGCTTGGTGCTTGGAGGGCTAGCGGGAAACTACGAGCAGTACTTC; CDR3aa: CASSLVLGGLAGNYEQYF
j_gene: TRBJ2-4; d_gene: .; v_gene: TRBV11-2; abundance: .; len: 18; CDR3nt: TGTGCCAGCAGCTTAGATCGAGCGGGACAGCTAGCCAAAAACATTCAGTACTTC; CDR3aa: CASSLDRAGQLAKNIQYF
j_gene: TRBJ1-1; d_gene: .; v_gene: TRBV10-3; abundance: .; len: 14; CDR3nt: TGTGCCATCAGTGCGTTGGGGGCGGGTACTGAAGCTTTCTTT; CDR3aa: CAISALGAGTEAFF
j_gene: TRBJ2-1; d_gene: TRBD1; v_gene: TRBV5-1; abundance: few; len: 13; CDR3nt: TGCGCCAGCAGCTGGGGACAGGGACGTGAGCAGTTCTTC; CDR3aa: CASSWGQGREQFF
j_gene: TRBJ2-3; d_gene: .; v_gene: TRBV2; abundance: .; len: 16; CDR3nt: TGTGCCAGCAGCGCAAATGGACTGGACTTGGGAGATACGCAGTATTTT; CDR3aa: CASSANGLDLGDTQYF
j_gene: TRBJ2-2; d_gene: .; v_gene: TRBV6-1; abundance: .; len: 15; CDR3nt: TGTGCCAGCAGTGTGAACAGCCAGAACACCGGGGAGCTGTTTTTT; CDR3aa: CASSVNSQNTGELFF
j_gene: TRBJ2-2; d_gene: TRBD2; v_gene: TRBV5-1; abundance: .; len: 15; CDR3nt: TGCGCCAGCAGCTTGGTCACTAGCGGGACCGGGGAGCTGTTTTTT; CDR3aa: CASSLVTSGTGELFF
j_gene: TRBJ1-2; d_gene: .; v_gene: TRBV10-3; abundance: .; len: 12; CDR3nt: TGTGCCATCAGTGAGTCGACGTTGGGCTACACCTTC; CDR3aa: CAISESTLGYTF
j_gene: TRBJ1-6; d_gene: .; v_gene: TRBV19; abundance: .; len: 14; CDR3nt: TGTGCCAGTAGTAGACAGGTCTATAATTCACCCCTCCACTTT; CDR3aa: CASSRQVYNSPLHF
j_gene: TRBJ1-2; d_gene: .; v_gene: TRBV19; abundance: .; len: 15; CDR3nt: TGTGCCAGTAGCGACCGCGGCGGGGGGGACTATGGCTACACCTTC; CDR3aa: CASSDRGGGDYGYTF
j_gene: TRBJ1-1; d_gene: .; v_gene: TRBV25-1; abundance: .; len: 15; CDR3nt: TGTGCCAGCAGTGAACCCGGTTTAGGCGTCACTGAAGCTTTCTTT; CDR3aa: CASSEPGLGVTEAFF
j_gene: TRBJ2-7; d_gene: .; v_gene: TRBV7-2; abundance: .; len: 14; CDR3nt: TGTGCCAGCAGCTGGGGAGCCTCCTCCTACGAGCAGTACTTC; CDR3aa: CASSWGASSYEQYF
j_gene: TRBJ2-3; d_gene: .; v_gene: TRBV10-3; abundance: .; len: 14; CDR3nt: TGTGCCATCAGTGAGCGCCTAGCTGGTTTTGCGCAGTATTTT; CDR3aa: CAISERLAGFAQYF
j_gene: TRBJ1-4; d_gene: .; v_gene: TRBV18; abundance: .; len: 15; CDR3nt: TGTGCCAGCTCACTTCGGACAGCACGAGATGAAAAACTGTTTTTT; CDR3aa: CASSLRTARDEKLFF
j_gene: TRBJ2-6; d_gene: .; v_gene: TRBV6-1; abundance: .; len: 13; CDR3nt: TGTGCCAGCACACAGTCTGGGGCCAACGTCCTGACTTTC; CDR3aa: CASTQSGANVLTF
j_gene: TRBJ2-5; d_gene: .; v_gene: TRBV9; abundance: .; len: 16; CDR3nt: TGTGCCAGCAGCGCCTCAGGCGGGACGGGTCTTCGGGAGCAGTACTTC; CDR3aa: CASSASGGTGLREQYF
j_gene: TRBJ2-7; d_gene: TRBD1; v_gene: TRBV28; abundance: .; len: 15; CDR3nt: TGTGCCAGCAGCTCTGGACAGGTTAGCTCCTACGAGCAGTACTTC; CDR3aa: CASSSGQVSSYEQYF
j_gene: TRBJ2-2; d_gene: .; v_gene: TRBV7-9; abundance: few; len: 11; CDR3nt: TGTGCCAGCAGCCCCTCCGGGGAGCTGTTTTTT; CDR3aa: CASSPSGELFF
j_gene: TRBJ2-5; d_gene: .; v_gene: TRBV2; abundance: .; len: 14; CDR3nt: TGTGCCAGCAGTGAATTAAGGGGGGGAGAGACCCAGTACTTC; CDR3aa: CASSELRGGETQYF
j_gene: TRBJ1-1; d_gene: .; v_gene: TRBV30; abundance: .; len: 13; CDR3nt: TGTGCCTGGAGTTCTACCGGGACCCCTGAAGCTTTCTTT; CDR3aa: CAWSSTGTPEAFF
j_gene: TRBJ2-1; d_gene: TRBD2; v_gene: TRBV5-1; abundance: .; len: 18; CDR3nt: TGCGCCAGCAGCTTTGTTCGACTTAGCGGGGGCTCCTACAATGAGCAGTTCTTC; CDR3aa: CASSFVRLSGGSYNEQFF
j_gene: TRBJ1-5; d_gene: .; v_gene: TRBV10-1; abundance: few; len: 12; CDR3nt: TGCGCCAGCGACGGGCGGGGTCAGCCCCAGCATTTT; CDR3aa: CASDGRGQPQHF
j_gene: TRBJ1-3; d_gene: .; v_gene: TRBV10-2; abundance: .; len: 16; CDR3nt: TGCGCCAGCAGTGAAACATTTAGAGACTCTGGAAACACCATATATTTT; CDR3aa: CASSETFRDSGNTIYF
j_gene: TRBJ2-3; d_gene: .; v_gene: TRBV4-2; abundance: .; len: 17; CDR3nt: TGTGCCAGCAGCCAAGGGGAAAGGAGACTAGAGGGAGATACGCAGTATTTT; CDR3aa: CASSQGERRLEGDTQYF
j_gene: TRBJ2-5; d_gene: .; v_gene: TRBV11-3; abundance: .; len: 15; CDR3nt: TGTGCCAGCAGCTCAGCGGCTAGTCCCCAGGAGACCCAGTACTTC; CDR3aa: CASSSAASPQETQYF
j_gene: TRBJ1-1; d_gene: .; v_gene: TRBV4-1; abundance: .; len: 14; CDR3nt: TGCGCCAGCAGCTCTCACGGGCCACCCACTGAAGCTTTCTTT; CDR3aa: CASSSHGPPTEAFF
j_gene: TRBJ1-2; d_gene: .; v_gene: TRBV6-4; abundance: .; len: 13; CDR3nt: TGTGCCAGCAGTGATGTCCAGGGCTATGGCTACACCTTC; CDR3aa: CASSDVQGYGYTF
j_gene: TRBJ2-2; d_gene: .; v_gene: TRBV27; abundance: .; len: 14; CDR3nt: TGTGCCAGCAGTTTCCCTGGGAGAACCGGGGAGCTGTTTTTT; CDR3aa: CASSFPGRTGELFF
j_gene: TRBJ2-5; d_gene: .; v_gene: TRBV6-1; abundance: .; len: 14; CDR3nt: TGTGCCAGCAGTGAACAAGAGGGGAAAGAGACCCAGTACTTC; CDR3aa: CASSEQEGKETQYF
j_gene: TRBJ2-2; d_gene: .; v_gene: TRBV6-4; abundance: .; len: 13; CDR3nt: TGTGCCAGCAGTGATACGTACCCCGGGGAGCTGTTTTTT; CDR3aa: CASSDTYPGELFF
j_gene: TRBJ2-1; d_gene: .; v_gene: TRBV30; abundance: once; len: 11; CDR3nt: TGTGCCTGGAGTGTGGTCGATGAGCAGTTCTTC; CDR3aa: CAWSVVDEQFF
j_gene: TRBJ1-6; d_gene: .; v_gene: TRBV30; abundance: .; len: 14; CDR3nt: TGTGCCTGGGAGAACGGCAGCGCTAATTCACCCCTCCACTTT; CDR3aa: CAWENGSANSPLHF
j_gene: TRBJ1-4; d_gene: TRBD1; v_gene: TRBV7-8; abundance: .; len: 15; CDR3nt: TGTGCCAGCAGCCCAAGACAGGGAACTAATGAAAAACTGTTTTTT; CDR3aa: CASSPRQGTNEKLFF
j_gene: TRBJ1-1; d_gene: .; v_gene: TRBV20-1; abundance: .; len: 11; CDR3nt: TGCAGTGCTAGCGGGAGGGAGAGAGCTTTCTTT; CDR3aa: CSASGRERAFF